Following are 4 T cell receptor beta chains from one sample sequenced in a study of blood T cell repertoires in COVID-19. Assay used: immunoSEQ multiplex PCR; TCRdb lists only in-frame clones, some missing. The repertoire holds about 70,000 clones, with around nine tenths as singletons. Sequenced sample: peripheral blood. Every receptor here comes from a woman aged 18-29 years with acute or convalescent COVID-19.

The sample holds a few counts of this clone. The chain carries TRBV30 and TRBJ1-1; D ambiguous. Germline V gene lookup returns CDR1 GTSNPN and CDR2 SVGIG (reference sequence). CDR3 length equals 14 residues. V was pared by 4 bases and J by 1 base, with 13 bases between. The CDR3 loop is CAWIPPTQNTEAFF. The CDR3 DNA reads TGTGCCTGGATCCCCCCGACACAGAACACTGAAGCTTTCTTT.

V usage is TRBV6-2 or TRBV6-3 and J usage is TRBJ1-6; no reliable D call. CDR3 length equals 16 residues. Germline V gives CDR1 MNHEY, CDR2 SVGEGT. With 5 bases removed from V and 0 bases from J, the gap between germline ends came to 11 bases. This CDR3 reads CASSPSSTSYNSPLHF. The DNA of the CDR3 is TGTGCCAGCAGTCCCTCCTCTACCTCCTATAATTCACCCCTCCACTTT.

This clone was counted once. The gene calls are TRBV11-2 and TRBJ2-1, with TRBD2 as a possible D gene (5 bases). This CDR3 spans 18 amino acids. V gave up 0 bases and J gave up 4 bases, with 19 bases separating them. Germline-derived CDR1 and CDR2 are SGHAT and FQNNGV. The CDR3 protein is CASSLDVLGRPLYNEQFF. The CDR3 nucleotides read TGTGCCAGCAGCTTAGACGTTCTGGGGAGACCCCTATACAATGAGCAGTTCTTC. The variable domain in full, with the rest retrieved from reference TRBV11-2 and TRBJ2-1, is EAGVAQSPRYKIIEKRQSVAFWCNPISGHATLYWYQQILGQGPKLLIQFQNNGVVDDSQLPKDRFSAERLKGVDSTLKIQPAKLEDSAVYLCASSLDVLGRPLYNEQFFGPGTRLTVL.

The J gene is TRBJ2-1, the V gene TRBV2, with D maybe TRBD2 (5 bases). With 6 bases removed from V and 1 base from J, the gap between germline ends came to 10 bases. The CDR3 spans 14 residues. Looked up from germline, CDR1 is SNHLY and CDR2 is FYNNEI. DNA of the CDR3: TGTGCCAGCAGCAACCCGGGGTCCTACAATGAGCAGTTCTTC. Amino acids: CASSNPGSYNEQFF.